In its sample, the clone carrying this T cell receptor beta chain was seen once. Its antigen is not known. This CDR3 is built from 15 residues. The V gene's germline CDR1 is MNHEY and CDR2 SMNVEV (reference sequence). With V trimmed by 5 bases and J by 5 bases, 4 bases remained unmatched. The sample originates from a study of OX40 agonist ivuxolimab in advanced cancers. Autoimmune disease history or systemic immunosuppression excluded patients. Libraries were prepared by immunoSEQ multiplex PCR; TCRdb keeps only in-frame clonotypes and omits some of them. The sample shows about 65,000 clones, roughly 80% of them seen only once. General observations from the study: By week 6 at 0.1 to 3.0 mg/kg, blood CD4+ and CD8+ T cells had expanded clonally.

This receptor was taken from an adult with an advanced solid tumor such as melanoma, head and neck, liver or kidney cancer. The chain carries TRBV27 and TRBJ2-1, with 12 nucleotides matching TRBD2. This specimen was CD4+ or CD8+ T cells sorted from blood, taken in a trial of the OX40 agonist ivuxolimab. The CDR3 region is CASSGRTSGNNEQFF. The CDR3, as DNA: TGTGCCAGCAGTGGAAGGACTAGCGGGAACAATGAGCAGTTCTTC.